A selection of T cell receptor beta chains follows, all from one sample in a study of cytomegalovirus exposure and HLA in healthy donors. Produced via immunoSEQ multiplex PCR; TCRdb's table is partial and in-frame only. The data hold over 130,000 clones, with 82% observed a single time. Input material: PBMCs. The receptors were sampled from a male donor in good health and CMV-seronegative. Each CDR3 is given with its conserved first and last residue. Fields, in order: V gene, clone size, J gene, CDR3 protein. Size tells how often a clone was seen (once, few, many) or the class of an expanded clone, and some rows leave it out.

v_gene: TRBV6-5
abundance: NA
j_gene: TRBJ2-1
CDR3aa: CASSSPPPDTNEQFF

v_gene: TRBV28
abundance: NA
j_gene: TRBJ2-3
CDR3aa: CASSPVFALRGTDTQYF

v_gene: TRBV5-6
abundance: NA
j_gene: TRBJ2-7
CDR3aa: CASSAGRRPYEQYF

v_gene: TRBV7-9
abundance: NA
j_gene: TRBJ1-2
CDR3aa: CASSLKEDYGYTF

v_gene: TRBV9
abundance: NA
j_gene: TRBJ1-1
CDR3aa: CASTETGQNTEAFF

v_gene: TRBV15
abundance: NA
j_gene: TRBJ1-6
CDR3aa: CATSGFRGSYNSPLHF

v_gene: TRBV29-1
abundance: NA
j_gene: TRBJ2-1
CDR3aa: CSVTGLAMYNEQFF

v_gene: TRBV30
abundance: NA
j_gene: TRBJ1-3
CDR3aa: CAWALGLPSSGNTIYF

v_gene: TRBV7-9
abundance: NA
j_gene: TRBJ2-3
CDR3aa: CASIKDSADTQYF

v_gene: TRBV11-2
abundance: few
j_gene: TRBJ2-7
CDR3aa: CASSFGTGVYEQYF

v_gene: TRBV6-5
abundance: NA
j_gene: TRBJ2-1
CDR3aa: CASSYGAGGGNEQFF

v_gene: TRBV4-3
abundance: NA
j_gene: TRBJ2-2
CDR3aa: CASSQARLAGAWTGELFF

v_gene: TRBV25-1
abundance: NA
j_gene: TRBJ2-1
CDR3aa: CASSELTLEDDSYNEQFF

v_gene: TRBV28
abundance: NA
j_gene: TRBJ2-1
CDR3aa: CASSRNRAPYNEQFF

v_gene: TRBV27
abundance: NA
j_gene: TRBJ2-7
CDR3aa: CASSPRQGPYEQYF

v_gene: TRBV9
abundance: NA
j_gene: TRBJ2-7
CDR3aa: CASTQSGGFDEQYF

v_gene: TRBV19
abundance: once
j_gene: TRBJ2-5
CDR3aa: CASTSGTEETQYF

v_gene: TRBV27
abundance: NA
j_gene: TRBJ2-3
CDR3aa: CASSLRVGTDTQYF

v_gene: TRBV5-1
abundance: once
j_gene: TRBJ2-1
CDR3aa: CASSPQGRLGSIHEQFF

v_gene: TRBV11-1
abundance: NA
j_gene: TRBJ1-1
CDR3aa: CASSLTDMNTEAFF

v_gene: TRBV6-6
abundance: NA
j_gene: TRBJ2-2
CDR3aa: CAGGSGTGELFF

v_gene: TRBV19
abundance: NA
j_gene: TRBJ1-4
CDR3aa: CASSLMPGQRNEKLFF

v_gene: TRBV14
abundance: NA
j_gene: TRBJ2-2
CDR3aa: CASSHPGLAGGRDTGELFF

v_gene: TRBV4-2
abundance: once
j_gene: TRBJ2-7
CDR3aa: CASSQELAGTGEQYF

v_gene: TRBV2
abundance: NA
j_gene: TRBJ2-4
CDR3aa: CASRADPLARDPEDRGVIQYF

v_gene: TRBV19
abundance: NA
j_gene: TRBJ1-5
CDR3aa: CASSFLQDSSFNQPQHF

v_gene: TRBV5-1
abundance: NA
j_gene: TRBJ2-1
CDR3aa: CASSLSRDYNEQFF

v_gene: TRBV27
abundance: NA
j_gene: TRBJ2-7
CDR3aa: CASSPRDGPYEQYF

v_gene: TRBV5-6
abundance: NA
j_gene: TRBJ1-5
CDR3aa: CASRLWGGNQPQHF

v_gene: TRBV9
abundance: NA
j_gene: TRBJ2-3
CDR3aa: CASSKTGREGDTQYF

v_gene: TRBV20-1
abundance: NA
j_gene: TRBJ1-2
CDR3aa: CSASFGYTF

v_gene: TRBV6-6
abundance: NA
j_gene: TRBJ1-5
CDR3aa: CASSYERRADQPQHF

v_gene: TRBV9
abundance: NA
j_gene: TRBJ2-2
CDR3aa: CASSAKQTNLVPNTGELFF